This paragraph reports one T cell receptor beta chain. V shed 5 bases, J shed 6 bases, and the junction held 9 bases outside the gene matches. This CDR3 region has 16 residues. Germline V gives CDR1 MNHEY, CDR2 SVGEGT. The data originate from a study of blood T cell repertoires in COVID-19. Overall study context: From the United States, Italy and Spain came samples of acute and convalescent COVID-19. PBMCs, B-cell-depleted T cells, or T cells were the source of the cDNA or gDNA that made up the material.

In the original processing: For nucleated cells, counts were estimated from reference gene primer amplification. Some clones are missing from TCRdb's copy, which holds only in-frame ones; the method was immunoSEQ multiplex PCR. V and J calls plus clone size are reproduced from that table; the DNA served to infer D and trimming. The sample includes about 110,000 clones, less than 85% of them seen just once. Material: peripheral blood. The chain employs TRBV6-2 or TRBV6-3 and TRBJ1-5, with 11 positions matching TRBD1. This clonotype originated in a woman in her sixties or seventies with acute or convalescent COVID-19. Here the CDR3 reads CASSRDRGFASQPQHF. CDR3 bases: TGTGCCAGCAGTCGGGACAGGGGGTTCGCAAGTCAGCCCCAGCATTTT.